This T cell receptor (beta chain) is from a study of blood T cell repertoires in COVID-19. Across the whole study: Samples taken during acute and convalescent COVID-19 were collected in the United States, Italy and Spain. T cells, B-cell-depleted T cells, or PBMCs provided the cDNA or gDNA that served as material.

Profiled with immunoSEQ multiplex PCR; TCRdb holds only in-frame clones, not every one. The sample yields under 300,000 clones, roughly 86% seen once. This clone showed up just once. The trim removed 1 base at V and 2 bases at J, leaving 5 bases unmatched. From germline, CDR1 is SGHRS and CDR2 YFSETQ. The CDR3 has 15 residues. The origin of this receptor is a man aged 18-30 years with active or convalescent COVID-19. The chain recombines TRBV5-1 with TRBJ2-5, with 7 bases lining up with TRBD2. Sequencing was done on a sample of peripheral blood. DNA of the CDR3: TGCGCCAGCAGCTTGCAACCTAGCGGACAAGAGACCCAGTACTTC. This encodes CASSLQPSGQETQYF.